The clone carrying this T cell receptor beta chain was seen only a few times. As yet, its antigen is unknown. This specimen comes from a study of T cells after yellow fever vaccination. About the research overall: The fractions with low cell numbers were processed using SMART-Seq v4 Ultra Low Input. Study outcomes and limitations: Abundant bulk-population clonotypes could contaminate the FACS-sorted repertoires. In post-booster samples, most primary-vaccination clones reappeared (approximately 96% CD4, approximately 91% CD8).

Germline lookup yields CDR1 LNHDA and CDR2 SQIVND (reference sequence). V lost 7 bases, J lost 0 bases, and 12 bases stayed unmatched. The CDR3 is 18 amino acids. TCRdb passed the 5' RACE reads through MiXCR, listing each CDR3 protein once. Seen here are fewer than 450,000 distinct CDR3 sequences, 11% observed once, and the top ten hold roughly a sixth. The J gene is TRBJ2-6, the V gene TRBV19, with 7 bases aligning to TRBD1. Sample: PBMCs, taken on the day of the first yellow fever vaccination. The receptor was isolated from a man between 18 and 29 years old who received the YFV17D yellow fever vaccine. This CDR3 is CASKILDRTISGANVLTF. CDR3 sequence (DNA): TGTGCCAGTAAGATTCTGGACAGGACCATCTCTGGGGCCAACGTCCTGACTTTC.